The T cell receptor (beta chain) under discussion was sequenced for a study of CD4 T cells in relation to SARS-CoV-2 and coronaviruses. TCRdb's table, derived via immunoSEQ multiplex PCR, lists solely in-frame clones and lacks some. The sample carries tens of thousands of clones, just over 90% recorded once. Whole-study findings and limits: No crossreactivity against non-spike viral proteins was tested here. Roughly 69% of donors had memory CD4+ clonotypes crossrecognizing SARS-CoV-2 and common cold coronavirus spike. Pre-pandemic and post-infection samples never came from the same donor. Crossreactive clones expanded significantly less to SARS-CoV-2 than monoreactive clones.

Concerning this clone: As yet, its antigen is unknown.

Unexposed donor CD4+ T cells date from about 2011-2018, before the COVID-19 pandemic. V lost 0 bases to trimming and J lost 3 bases, with 5 bases between them. The CDR3 contains 14 residues. CDR1 MGHRA and CDR2 YSYEKL come from the germline V gene. The receptor's source is a human donor in good health. The sample was naive CD4+ T cells from PBMCs. Subset given: naive CD4+ T cells isolated by negative enrichment. This rearrangement joins TRBV4-1 to TRBJ2-2; D is ambiguous. DNA of the CDR3: TGCGCCAGCAGCCAAGAAAGGTACACCGGGGAGCTGTTTTTT. Translating it yields CASSQERYTGELFF.